A selection of T cell receptor beta chains follows, all from one sample in a study of blood T cell repertoires in COVID-19. The repertoire was sequenced with immunoSEQ multiplex PCR; TCRdb's copy has only in-frame clones and lacks some. The sample records some 150,000 clones, about four fifths being singletons. Specimen: peripheral blood. These receptors all come from a woman of 80 years or more with acute or convalescent COVID-19. The CDR3 runs from the conserved cysteine through the conserved F or W. D genes are given only for firm matches. Clone sizes are given selectively: once, few, many, or a class where the clone is expanded.

v_call: TRBV3-1/TRBV3-2
clone_size: .
d_call: .
cdr3_length: 16
j_call: TRBJ1-6
cdr3_nt: TGTGCCAGCAGCCTCGACCGGGGGGGTTTGGATTCACCCCTCCACTTT
cdr3_aa: CASSLDRGGLDSPLHF

v_call: TRBV13
clone_size: few
d_call: .
cdr3_length: 13
j_call: TRBJ2-5
cdr3_nt: TGTGCCAGCAGCTTACGAGTCCAAGAGACCCAGTACTTC
cdr3_aa: CASSLRVQETQYF

v_call: TRBV10-3
clone_size: .
d_call: TRBD2
cdr3_length: 18
j_call: TRBJ2-3
cdr3_nt: TGTGCCATCAGTGATGGCCTACGCTCACGGGGGGGCACAGATACGCAGTATTTT
cdr3_aa: CAISDGLRSRGGTDTQYF

v_call: TRBV10-3
clone_size: once
d_call: .
cdr3_length: 17
j_call: TRBJ1-2
cdr3_nt: TGTGCCATCAGTGATCCGAACGTGGACAGCAGTAACTATGGCTACACCTTC
cdr3_aa: CAISDPNVDSSNYGYTF

v_call: TRBV7-2
clone_size: .
d_call: TRBD2
cdr3_length: 17
j_call: TRBJ2-5
cdr3_nt: TGTGCCAGCAGCTTAACTGGGACTAGCGGGGGTCAAGAGACCCAGTACTTC
cdr3_aa: CASSLTGTSGGQETQYF

v_call: TRBV7-9
clone_size: few
d_call: TRBD1
cdr3_length: 19
j_call: TRBJ2-3
cdr3_nt: TGTGCCAGCAGCATCCTCACAGCCCGACGGACAGGGGGCACAGATACGCAGTATTTT
cdr3_aa: CASSILTARRTGGTDTQYF

v_call: TRBV5-6
clone_size: .
d_call: .
cdr3_length: 15
j_call: TRBJ1-5
cdr3_nt: TGTGCCAGCAGCTTGGGGGTACGGGGGGATCAGCCCCAGCATTTT
cdr3_aa: CASSLGVRGDQPQHF

v_call: TRBV2
clone_size: .
d_call: .
cdr3_length: 16
j_call: TRBJ1-3
cdr3_nt: TGTGCCAGCAGTGTAGAGCGACTGAGCTCTGGAAACACCATATATTTT
cdr3_aa: CASSVERLSSGNTIYF

v_call: TRBV5-6
clone_size: .
d_call: .
cdr3_length: 14
j_call: TRBJ2-1
cdr3_nt: TGTGCCAGCAGCCTACAGAGCTCCTACAATGAGCAGTTCTTC
cdr3_aa: CASSLQSSYNEQFF

v_call: TRBV5-1
clone_size: .
d_call: TRBD2
cdr3_length: 13
j_call: TRBJ2-5
cdr3_nt: TGCGCCAGCAGCTTGGCTAGCGGGGAGACCCAGTACTTC
cdr3_aa: CASSLASGETQYF

v_call: TRBV28
clone_size: .
d_call: .
cdr3_length: 14
j_call: TRBJ2-5
cdr3_nt: TGTGCCAGCAGTTTTGGGGGGAACCAAGAGACCCAGTACTTC
cdr3_aa: CASSFGGNQETQYF

v_call: TRBV19
clone_size: .
d_call: TRBD1
cdr3_length: 12
j_call: TRBJ1-2
cdr3_nt: TGTGCCAGTAGGACAGGGGAAGGTGGCTACACCTTC
cdr3_aa: CASRTGEGGYTF

v_call: TRBV30
clone_size: .
d_call: .
cdr3_length: 15
j_call: TRBJ1-4
cdr3_nt: TGTGCCTGGAGTGTAGGTCAGGGGATTTTTGAAAAACTGTTTTTT
cdr3_aa: CAWSVGQGIFEKLFF

v_call: TRBV11-3
clone_size: .
d_call: TRBD1
cdr3_length: 17
j_call: TRBJ2-3
cdr3_nt: TGTGCCAGCAGCTTAAATCAGATACAGGGGGCGAAAGATACGCAGTATTTT
cdr3_aa: CASSLNQIQGAKDTQYF

v_call: TRBV25-1
clone_size: .
d_call: .
cdr3_length: 15
j_call: TRBJ1-1
cdr3_nt: TGTGCCAGCAGTGGGAGACAGCCCCTAAACACTGAAGCTTTCTTT
cdr3_aa: CASSGRQPLNTEAFF

v_call: TRBV10-1
clone_size: .
d_call: TRBD1
cdr3_length: 14
j_call: TRBJ1-1
cdr3_nt: TGCGCCAGCAGTGAGGGGACAGGCTACACTGAAGCTTTCTTT
cdr3_aa: CASSEGTGYTEAFF

v_call: TRBV5-5
clone_size: .
d_call: .
cdr3_length: 15
j_call: TRBJ1-6
cdr3_nt: TGTGCCAGCAGCTTGGAGGGACACAACAATTCACCCCTCCACTTT
cdr3_aa: CASSLEGHNNSPLHF

v_call: TRBV27
clone_size: .
d_call: .
cdr3_length: 15
j_call: TRBJ2-4
cdr3_nt: TGTGCCAGCAGTTTCACAGGGACGGGGAAAAACATTCAGTACTTC
cdr3_aa: CASSFTGTGKNIQYF